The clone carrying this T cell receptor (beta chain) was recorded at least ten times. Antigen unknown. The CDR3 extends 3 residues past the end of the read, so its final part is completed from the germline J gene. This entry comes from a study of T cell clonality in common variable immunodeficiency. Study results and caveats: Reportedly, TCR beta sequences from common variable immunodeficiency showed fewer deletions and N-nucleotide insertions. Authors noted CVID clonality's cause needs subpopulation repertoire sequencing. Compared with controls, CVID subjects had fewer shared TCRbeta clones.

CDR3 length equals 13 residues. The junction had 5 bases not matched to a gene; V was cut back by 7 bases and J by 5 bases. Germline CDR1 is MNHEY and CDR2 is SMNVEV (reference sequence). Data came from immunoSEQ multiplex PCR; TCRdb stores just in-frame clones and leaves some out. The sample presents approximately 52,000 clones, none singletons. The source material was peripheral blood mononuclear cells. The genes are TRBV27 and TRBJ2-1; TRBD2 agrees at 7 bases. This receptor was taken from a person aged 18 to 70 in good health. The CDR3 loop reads CASMGLPNNEQFF. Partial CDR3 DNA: TGTGCCAGCATGGGACTACCAAACAATGAG.